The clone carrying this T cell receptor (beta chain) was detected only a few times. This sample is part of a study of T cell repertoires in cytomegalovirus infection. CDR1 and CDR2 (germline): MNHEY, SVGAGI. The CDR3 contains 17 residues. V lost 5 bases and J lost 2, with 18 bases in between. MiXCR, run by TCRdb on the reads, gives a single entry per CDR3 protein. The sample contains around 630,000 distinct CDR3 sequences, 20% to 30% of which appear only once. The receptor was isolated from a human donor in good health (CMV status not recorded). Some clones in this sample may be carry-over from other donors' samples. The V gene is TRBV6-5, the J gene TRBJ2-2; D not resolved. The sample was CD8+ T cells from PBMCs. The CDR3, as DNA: TGTGCCAGCAGTCCCTCTTCCAGCCTTATCAACACCGGGGAGCTGTTTTTT. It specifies CASSPSSSLINTGELFF.